These T cell receptor beta chains were read from a single sample in a study of Graves' ophthalmopathy and Graves' hyperthyroidism. TCRdb processed the multiplex PCR reads anew with MiXCR; each CDR3 protein has one entry. Among around 660,000 distinct CDR3 sequences listed, 35% to 45% were seen once. The sample taken for sequencing was peripheral blood. Receptors were obtained from an adult man with Graves' ophthalmopathy. Each CDR3 is given with its conserved first and last residue.

J | V | CDR3
TRBJ2-2 | TRBV5-6 | CASSLSPTGELFF
TRBJ1-1 | TRBV20-1 | CSSSGQANTEAFF
TRBJ1-2 | TRBV6-6 | CASSYSEGRGYGYTF
TRBJ2-2 | TRBV11-3 | CASSLVTAGAGELFF
TRBJ1-6 | TRBV10-3 | CAISDSTGGASPLHF
TRBJ2-7 | TRBV2 | CASSSLAGPSYEQYF
TRBJ1-6 | TRBV5-1 | CASSSRQARNSPLHF
TRBJ2-5 | TRBV15 | CATSRDLGGETQYF
TRBJ1-2 | TRBV19 | CASTPGQGDYGYTF
TRBJ2-5 | TRBV6-6 | CASSQGSGGNQYF
TRBJ2-2 | TRBV2 | CASSEASPGELFF
TRBJ2-2 | TRBV6-1 | CASSSPTGGNTGELFF
TRBJ1-5 | TRBV19 | CASVQGWGNQPQHF
TRBJ1-1 | TRBV7-9 | CASSRHGTANRDPEAFF
TRBJ1-1 | TRBV10-3 | CAISYGVNTEAFF
TRBJ2-2 | TRBV20-1 | CSARDSVDTGELFF
TRBJ2-2 | TRBV9 | CASSQDSGGSNTGELFF
TRBJ1-1 | TRBV11-2 | CASSVWADEAFF
TRBJ1-1 | TRBV10-3 | CAISGGFQGLRNTEAFF
TRBJ2-6 | TRBV11-2 | CASSLETGGGANVLTF
TRBJ1-2 | TRBV24-1 | CATSDDRPGPYGYTF
TRBJ2-2 | TRBV7-3 | CASSLTPQGLTGELFF
TRBJ1-2 | TRBV29-1 | CSVAPGQGNYGYTF
TRBJ2-7 | TRBV25-1 | CASSELGDSYEQYF
TRBJ2-5 | TRBV20-1 | CSARDRGRFRLETQYF
TRBJ2-7 | TRBV11-1 | CASSYGRDQSCEQYF
TRBJ1-6 | TRBV2 | CASSSGGQRNSPLHF
TRBJ1-3 | TRBV9 | CASSVDKGSGNTIYF
TRBJ1-6 | TRBV15 | CATSSEARINSPLHF
TRBJ2-7 | TRBV5-1 | CASSVTGTGFSYEQYF
TRBJ2-7 | TRBV6-5 | CASSSMTGAYEQYF
TRBJ2-1 | TRBV11-2 | CASSLEVVGVNEQFF
TRBJ1-5 | TRBV7-2 | CASSLVAGVQETQHF
TRBJ2-3 | TRBV7-9 | CASSSSAGNTDTQYF
TRBJ2-7 | TRBV9 | CASSPTGMVYEQYF
TRBJ2-5 | TRBV2 | CASSDLRPGAETQYF
TRBJ2-7 | TRBV27 | CASSLSGHDNYEQYF
TRBJ1-5 | TRBV12-5 | CASGLVGGSNQPQHF
TRBJ1-1 | TRBV15 | CAWLQGRTEAFF
TRBJ2-6 | TRBV15 | CATSGTGANVLTF
TRBJ1-4 | TRBV29-1 | CSVERPLGTGGEKLFF
TRBJ2-7 | TRBV3-1 | CASSQRQGANEQYF
TRBJ2-5 | TRBV13 | CASSLGWGSSGRSRETQYF
TRBJ1-2 | TRBV27 | CASRTNYGYTF
TRBJ2-2 | TRBV13 | CASSSGTRNTGELFF
TRBJ2-7 | TRBV12-3/TRBV12-4 | CASRPWAGASYEQYF
TRBJ2-7 | TRBV11-2 | CASSLQLSGEQYF
TRBJ1-3 | TRBV7-2 | CASRPQAGPGNTIYF
TRBJ1-4 | TRBV15 | CAWSGRDRDSTNEKLFF
TRBJ1-1 | TRBV4-3 | CASSRPLRENTEAFF
TRBJ1-1 | TRBV10-3 | CAISPGQGNTEAFF
TRBJ1-1 | TRBV19 | CATRGVRGRNTEAFF